This T cell receptor (beta chain) was retrieved from a study of cytomegalovirus exposure and HLA in healthy donors. Study details: When over 300 donors were genotyped, about 80% of them were found to fall in the Caucasian-associated ancestry cluster. Study-level results: Previously analyzed data showed that most TCR beta V segments were productive at a frequency of about 90% or about 30%.

PCR used 60 Vbeta primers and 13 Jbeta primers. The table came from immunoSEQ multiplex PCR; TCRdb's copy has only in-frame clones and leaves some out. The sample has approximately 130,000 clones, over 70% seen once; the top ten hold about 1.8%. Comment on this clone: The antigen is undetermined.

The CDR3 extends over 14 amino acids. CDR1 and CDR2 from the germline V gene are SGDLS and YYNGEE. V shed 0 bases and J shed 0 bases, with 6 bases lying between them. The receptor's source is a middle-aged woman in good health and CMV-seronegative. V gene TRBV9 combines with J gene TRBJ1-1; D remains ambiguous. Input material: PBMCs. CDR3 in DNA: TGTGCCAGCAGCGTAGGAGAAATGAACACTGAAGCTTTCTTT. Protein: CASSVGEMNTEAFF. The variable domain in full, with the rest retrieved from reference TRBV9 and TRBJ1-1, is DSGVTQTPKHLITATGQRVTLRCSPRSGDLSVYWYQQSLDQGLQFLIQYYNGEERAKGNILERFSAQQFPDLHSELNLSSLELGDSALYFCASSVGEMNTEAFFGQGTRLTVV.